The clone carrying this T cell receptor (beta chain) occurred many times. The data were obtained in a study of metastatic and nonmetastatic thyroid tumors. Overall study: Both malignant and benign thyroid patients supplied peripheral blood and tumor or nodule tissue samples, across which the repertoires of these patients were then compared.

Original methodology: In papillary thyroid cancer, a distant-metastasis classifier was built using CDR3 differences across clinicopathological groups. Using MiXCR, TCRdb reanalyzed the PCR reads. The V and J calls and clone size come from TCRdb's table, not from the authors' own analysis. The top ten hold 15% to 19% of the sample, which has around 37,000 clones, less than 25% seen once. None of the patients had undergone any treatment ahead of thyroid surgery. The CDR3 spans 15 residues. After removal of 3 bases from V and 7 bases from J, the junction contained 11 bases not matched to a gene. Germline CDR1 is DFQATT and CDR2 is SNEGSKA (reference sequence).

The chain recombines TRBV20-1 with TRBJ2-7, with TRBD2 matching over 11 bases. The specimen was blood. The receptor was isolated from a female donor with papillary thyroid cancer or a benign thyroid nodule (not recorded which). Some clones in this sample may be carry-over from other donors' samples. The CDR3 region has the DNA TGCAGTGCTAGTTCTAGCGGGGGGCCACCGGAAGAGCAGTACTTC. As protein: CSASSSGGPPEEQYF.